The rows below give T cell receptor beta chains drawn from one sample of a study of cytomegalovirus exposure and HLA in healthy donors. The table came from immunoSEQ multiplex PCR; TCRdb's copy has only in-frame clones and leaves some out. The sample yields more than 95,000 clones, about 78% seen once. The specimen was PBMCs. These receptors all stem from a female donor in good health and CMV-seronegative. The CDR3 runs from the conserved cysteine through the conserved F or W. Each record gives: CDR3 DNA, CDR3 protein, J gene, V gene, clone size, D gene. The D gene is left open where the match is weak. Clone size is given for some rows only: seen once, a few or many times, or a class if the clone is expanded.

TGCGCCAGCAGCTTGGCAGGCAATGAGCAGTTCTTC	CASSLAGNEQFF	TRBJ2-1	TRBV5-1	.	.
TGTGCCAGCAGCTTAGCAGCGACTGTACAAGAGACCCAGTACTTC	CASSLAATVQETQYF	TRBJ2-5	TRBV7-9	.	.
TGTGCCAGCAGCTTTGTTCAGACCGGGGAGCTGTTTTTT	CASSFVQTGELFF	TRBJ2-2	TRBV5-4	few	.
TGTGCCAGTATGGCCGCTACCGGGGAGCTGTTTTTT	CASMAATGELFF	TRBJ2-2	TRBV19	few	.
TGTGCCAGCAGCGTCCGAGGGAGGGCCGGGTCCTACAATGAGCAGTTCTTC	CASSVRGRAGSYNEQFF	TRBJ2-1	TRBV9	.	TRBD2
TGTGCCAGCAGCCCTTCGGGGGGATCCTACGAGCAGTACTTC	CASSPSGGSYEQYF	TRBJ2-7	TRBV7-9	.	TRBD2
TGTGCCAGCAGCCAGGGACAAGCAGGAAACACCATATATTTT	CASSQGQAGNTIYF	TRBJ1-3	TRBV5-5	few	.
TGTGCCAGCAGCCACCCGGAGACAACTAATGAAAAACTGTTTTTT	CASSHPETTNEKLFF	TRBJ1-4	TRBV6-6	.	.
TGTGCCAGCAGCGTAGGCAGCTCCTACAATGAGCAGTTCTTC	CASSVGSSYNEQFF	TRBJ2-1	TRBV7-9	.	.
TGTGCCAGCAGCAGATCCGACAGGGGGCGGTTCGGGGAGCTGTTTTTT	CASSRSDRGRFGELFF	TRBJ2-2	TRBV7-9	.	TRBD1
TGTGCCAGCAGTCCCCCCCCCGCCGGTACCCGCGAGCAGTACTTC	CASSPPPAGTREQYF	TRBJ2-7	TRBV6-5	.	.
TGTGCCAGCAGCTCTCTACCCTATAATTCACCCCTCCACTTT	CASSSLPYNSPLHF	TRBJ1-6	TRBV11-2	.	.
TGTGCCATCAGAGGCAGCGCAGTTGGTGACTCACCCCTCCACTTT	CAIRGSAVGDSPLHF	TRBJ1-6	TRBV10-3	.	.
TGTGCCTGGAGTGGGACTAGCGGGGCGCCCAATGAGCAGTTCTTC	CAWSGTSGAPNEQFF	TRBJ2-1	TRBV30	.	TRBD2
TGTGCCAGCAGCTACACTCGGGACACTGGAATCAGCGAGCAGTACTTC	CASSYTRDTGISEQYF	TRBJ2-7	TRBV9	.	.
TGCGCCAGCAGCTTGGCGTCCGGGGACAGCGTAATTTCACCCCTCCACTTT	CASSLASGDSVISPLHF	TRBJ1-6	TRBV5-1	.	TRBD1